Below, 8 T cell receptor beta chains from the same sample are listed, as sequenced in a study of T cells in Graves' hyperthyroidism and ophthalmopathy. RNA transcripts gave rise to amplified TCR beta CDR3 regions. First-round RT-PCR with HTBI primers amplified the TCR CDR3 region. TCRdb redid the calling of the multiplex PCR reads with MiXCR, one entry per CDR3 protein. Of under 350,000 distinct CDR3 sequences in the sample, 12% to 15% are singletons; the top ten hold 30% to 40%. The sample was blood. These receptors all stem from a woman aged 40 to 55 with Graves' ophthalmopathy.

This rearrangement joins TRBV6-1 to TRBJ1-1; D uncertain. This CDR3 is 13 amino acids long. Germline V gives CDR1 MNHNS, CDR2 SASEGT. Trimming took 8 bases from V and 5 from J, leaving 15 bases between them. CDR3 sequence: CASGGMGGTEAFF. The CDR3 coding sequence is TGTGCCAGCGGAGGTATGGGAGGAACTGAAGCTTTCTTT.

The count of this clonotype is one. The chain's CDR3 is CASSSGLGSEQYF. CDR3 bases: TGCGCCAGCAGCTCCGGGTTGGGTAGCGAGCAGTACTTC. The genes are TRBV5-1 and TRBJ2-7; D is ambiguous. This CDR3 has 13 residues. Trimming pared 3 bases from V and 6 bases from J, leaving 13 bases between. Per germline, CDR1 SGHRS and CDR2 YFSETQ.

This clonotype was seen repeatedly, ten times or more. The chain carries TRBV7-6 and TRBJ2-1; TRBD2 aligns across 16 bases. Germline V CDR1 and CDR2: SGHVS, FNYEAQ. The V segment lost 10 bases and the J segment 7 bases; nucleotides outside the gene matches: 4. CDR3 length: 14 residues. In DNA form, the CDR3 reads TGTGCCACCGGGACTAGCGGGGGGGCGAATGAGCAGTTCTTC. Translation gives CATGTSGGANEQFF.

V is TRBV5-5 and J is TRBJ1-5; 7 positions match TRBD1. Germline loops: CDR1 SGHKS, CDR2 YYEKEE (reference sequence). V lost 1 base to trimming and J lost 12 bases; unmatched junction nucleotides: 13. The CDR3 runs to 15 residues. The CDR3 region has the DNA TGTGCCAGCAGCTTGAACCGGGACAGTTTTAGTTTCCAGCATTTT. It codes for CASSLNRDSFSFQHF.

The rearrangement joins TRBV19 to TRBJ1-5, with D tentatively TRBD1 (5 bases). CDR3 size: 14 residues. Germline assignment: CDR1 LNHDA and CDR2 SQIVND (reference sequence). V shed 7 bases and J shed 3 bases, with 13 bases lying between them. DNA of the CDR3: TGTGCCAGTACCTTGGGGGGGTACAATCAGCCCCAGCATTTT. This codes for CASTLGGYNQPQHF.

This clonotype was seen ten or more times. The chain couples TRBV2 to TRBJ1-1; 9 nucleotides agree with TRBD1. CDR1 SNHLY and CDR2 FYNNEI come from the germline V gene. The V and J ends lost 7 bases and 5 bases, in that order; junction bases with no gene match: 8. This CDR3 spans 14 amino acids. The CDR3 spells CASIYRGLGTEAFF. CDR3 sequence (DNA): TGTGCCAGCATTTACAGGGGGCTGGGGACTGAAGCTTTCTTT.

There are many counts of this clonotype. The V call is TRBV12-3 or TRBV12-4, the J call TRBJ2-5, with 7 bases fitting TRBD2. The junction had 13 bases not matched to a gene; V was cut back by 7 bases and J by 11 bases. The CDR3 spans 13 residues. The CDR3 DNA reads as TGTGCCAGCACCTCACACGGACGGGAGGCTCAGTACTTC. Protein sequence: CASTSHGREAQYF.

This clonotype was detected ten times or more. The chain couples TRBV10-1 to TRBJ2-5; 14 nucleotides align to TRBD2. J lost 5 bases, V lost 3 bases, and 5 bases had no gene match. The CDR3 totals 16 residues. Germline CDR1 and CDR2: WNHNN and SYGVQD (reference sequence). In nucleotides, the CDR3 is TGCGCCAGCAGTGAAGGACTAGCGGGAGGAATGGAGACCCAGTACTTC. Protein product: CASSEGLAGGMETQYF.